A single sample is the source of the 15 T cell receptor beta chains below, sequenced in a study of T cell repertoires in cytomegalovirus infection. Which antigens these TCRs recognize remains unknown. TCRdb recomputed calls from the reads with MiXCR, one row per CDR3 protein. This table has around 770,000 distinct CDR3 sequences, 25% to 30% appearing once. Sequencing used cultured CD8+ T cells from PBMCs, obtained from culture after CMV antigen stimulation. Every receptor here comes from a human donor in good health (CMV status not recorded). Some clones in this sample may be carry-over from other donors' samples.

This chain links TRBV2 with TRBJ2-3, with 13 bases aligning to TRBD2. The CDR3 is made up of 21 amino acids. Unmatched junction bases numbered 17, after V lost 3 bases and J lost 2 bases. The germline V gene encodes CDR1 SNHLY and CDR2 FYNNEI. The CDR3 here is CASSDLSWTSGGPPPTDTQYF. The CDR3 bases are TGTGCCAGCAGTGACCTTTCCTGGACTAGCGGGGGCCCCCCGCCCACAGATACGCAGTATTTT.

This clonotype was counted between two and nine times. V usage is TRBV9 and J usage is TRBJ2-5; D is unresolved. Trimming removed 0 bases at V and 4 bases at J, with 13 bases between. Germline V gene sequence: CDR1 SGDLS, CDR2 YYNGEE. The CDR3 loop spans 15 amino acids. CDR3 region: CASSVGSTSGETQYF. In DNA, the CDR3 is TGTGCCAGCAGCGTAGGTTCTACCTCCGGAGAGACCCAGTACTTC.

This clonotype was seen many times. CDR3 region: CASSLGVVETQYF. CDR3 in DNA: TGTGCCAGCAGTCTTGGGGTTGTGGAGACCCAGTACTTC. This chain joins TRBV12-3 or TRBV12-4 and TRBJ2-5; no reliable D call. Trimming removed 5 bases from V and 5 bases from J, with 12 bases in between. The CDR3 length is 13 residues.

This clonotype was found many times. The chain links TRBV5-1 to TRBJ1-1; unclear D gene. Germline V gene lookup returns CDR1 SGHRS and CDR2 YFSETQ. Trimming left V 4 bases short and J 1 base short, with 14 bases between. CDR3 length equals 15 residues. The CDR3 here is CASSPLVQTNTEAFF. DNA for the CDR3: TGCGCCAGCAGCCCCCTAGTCCAGACGAACACTGAAGCTTTCTTT.

This clonotype was observed at least ten times. The chain couples TRBV11-1 to TRBJ2-1, with TRBD1 as a possible D gene (6 bases). Between the trimmed V and J ends, which lost 1 base and 6 bases, there was a span of 13 bases. This CDR3 comprises 15 residues. Germline CDR1 SGHAT, CDR2 FQDESV (reference sequence). CDR3 nucleotide sequence: TGTGCCAGCAGCTTAGGCAGGGGCATGGTCAATGAGCAGTTCTTC. Protein product: CASSLGRGMVNEQFF.

The J gene is TRBJ2-2, the V gene TRBV7-6, with TRBD2 matching 9 bases. The germline CDR1 and CDR2 sequences are SGHVS and FNYEAQ. Losses at the gene ends were 5 bases for V and 6 bases for J; bases not matched to a gene: 7. This CDR3 contains 15 residues. DNA for the CDR3: TGTGCCAGCAGCGAACCGGGACTAGCTTCCGGGGAGCTGTTTTTT. Amino acids: CASSEPGLASGELFF.

This chain connects TRBV9 to TRBJ1-1, with 8 nucleotides matching TRBD1. Germline assignment: CDR1 SGDLS and CDR2 YYNGEE. V shed 2 bases and J 1 base; nucleotides not matched to a gene: 4. This CDR3 is 15 amino acids long. The DNA for the CDR3 is TGTGCCAGCAGCGTCACCGGGACAGGGAACACTGAAGCTTTCTTT. This codes for CASSVTGTGNTEAFF.

CDR3 in amino acids: CASSYAIRIKSLAGNTIYF. CDR3 coding DNA: TGTGCCAGCAGTTATGCAATCCGGATCAAAAGCCTGGCTGGAAACACCATATATTTT. V is TRBV7-9 and J is TRBJ1-3, with D unresolved. CDR1 is SEHNR, CDR2 FQNEAQ, per germline (reference sequence). V was shortened by 6 bases and J by 2 bases, with 26 bases between the two germline ends. The CDR3 runs 19 residues.

The chain couples TRBV28 to TRBJ2-6, with 9 positions matching TRBD1. The germline gives CDR1 MDHEN, CDR2 SYDVKM. This CDR3 comprises 20 residues. J was trimmed by 0 bases and V by 2 bases; bases with no gene match: 11. The CDR3 sequence: CASSLRPGDRENSGANVLTF. In nucleotides, the CDR3 is TGTGCCAGCAGTTTACGGCCCGGGGACAGGGAAAACTCTGGGGCCAACGTCCTGACTTTC.

This clonotype was observed a few times. The chain is built from TRBV10-3 and TRBJ2-1, with TRBD2 identical over 14 bases. The CDR3 runs 16 residues. V shed 8 bases and J 5 bases; nucleotides not matched to a gene: 8. CDR1 ENHRY and CDR2 SYGVKD come from the germline V gene. The CDR3 here is CAIRLAGGRKNNEQFF. DNA for the CDR3: TGTGCCATCCGACTAGCGGGGGGGCGTAAAAACAATGAGCAGTTCTTC.

This clonotype was seen a few times. The genes are TRBV18 and TRBJ2-3; TRBD1 matches 8 bases. The CDR3 has 16 residues. The junction had 2 bases not matched to a gene; V was cut back by 0 bases and J by 0 bases. CDR1 KGHSH and CDR2 LQKENI come from the germline V gene. CDR3 sequence reads: CASSPPRQGSTDTQYF. In DNA form, the CDR3 reads TGTGCCAGCTCACCACCTCGACAGGGGAGCACAGATACGCAGTATTTT.

About this clonotype itself: This clone may be a read error of a much larger clone one base away. CDR3 residues: CASSLVTRGNHGYTF. CDR3 nucleotide sequence: TGTGCCAGCAGCTTGGTCACAAGGGGGAATCATGGCTACACCTTC. The chain couples TRBV7-4 to TRBJ1-2, with D possibly TRBD1 on 6 matching bases. This CDR3 has 15 amino acids. The V gene's germline CDR1 is SGHVT and CDR2 SQSDAQ. V shed 3 bases and J shed 6 bases, with 17 bases lying between them.

J is TRBJ1-5 and V is TRBV6-5; D gene unclear. The CDR3 contains 15 residues. V lost 5 bases and J lost 7, with 18 bases in between. The germline V gene has CDR1 MNHEY and CDR2 SVGAGI. CDR3 residues: CASSPEHSVIQPQHF. In DNA form, the CDR3 reads TGTGCCAGCAGTCCTGAACACTCTGTAATCCAGCCCCAGCATTTT.

This clonotype was recorded at least ten times. The chain joins TRBV20-1 to TRBJ1-2; D is unclear. The CDR3 totals 12 residues. Trimming stripped 3 bases from V and 6 bases from J, with 11 bases between. Germline V gene lookup returns CDR1 DFQATT and CDR2 SNEGSKA (reference sequence). DNA of the CDR3: TGCAGTGCTAGTACTGGCCCTAATGGCTACACCTTC. Its translation is CSASTGPNGYTF.

The chain uses TRBV7-9 and TRBJ2-1; 9 bases match TRBD1. CDR3 length: 14 amino acids. Germline V gene data show CDR1 as SEHNR and CDR2 as FQNEAQ (reference sequence). Germline trimming cut 5 bases from V and 6 bases from J; bases unmatched to any gene: 5. DNA for the CDR3: TGTGCCAGCAGCGACCGACAGGGGGGCAATGAGCAGTTCTTC. Amino acid sequence: CASSDRQGGNEQFF.